This T cell receptor (beta chain) was documented in a study of shared clonotypes between healthy human individuals. Sequencing was performed with immunoSEQ multiplex PCR; in TCRdb, only in-frame clones are kept and a portion is missing. The sample consists of 2 million to 2.5 million clones, approximately 94% of them appearing once. Germline CDR1 reads SGDLS; CDR2 reads YYNGEE. The CDR3 consists of 13 residues. Trimming took 3 bases from V and 8 from J, leaving 14 bases between them. The clonotype was recovered from a man in his late teens or twenties in good health. Sequencing was performed on naive CD4+ T cells sorted from blood. Regarding subset: CD45RA+ positively selected. This sequence joins TRBV9 and TRBJ1-1; D perhaps matches TRBD1 (5 bases). The CDR3: CASSAVQGSEAFF. The CDR3 nucleotides read TGTGCCAGCAGCGCCGTTCAGGGATCGGAAGCTTTCTTT.